The entry that follows covers one T cell receptor beta chain sequence. This clonotype was counted between two and nine times. The specificity of this receptor is unknown. No much larger clone is present one base from it, and per-base qualities are unavailable. This sample's time point label indicates: patch test 1, 2 weeks after DPC sensitization. This specimen's treatment or condition label, interpreted: therapeutic diphenylcyclopropenone sensitization with weekly scalp DPC. At each patch-test visit, blood was drawn before the patch test was applied. To be eligible, patients had to be aged 18 to 70, diagnosed with alopecia and judged suitable for DPC therapy, while pregnant patients were excluded. Total RNA was extracted from unfractionated whole blood that had been collected in Tempus Blood RNA tubes. The data stem from a study of human T cells and chemical hapten exposure (dated by TCRdb to the early 2020s). Study-wide context: For sensitization, 2% DPC in acetone was applied to a roughly 2 cm by roughly 2 cm area of upper inner arm skin. Throughout the roughly 26-week study period, patients were also given weekly therapeutic DPC doses on the scalp. Patch testing was done on the upper back using Finn chambers containing 0.01% DPC, and results were scored after 6 days according to International Contact Dermatitis Research Group standards. Alopecia areata with under or over 50% scalp involvement, alopecia totalis and alopecia universalis were represented in the patient cohort, which was mostly female. Libraries were combined into a pool for sequencing, and differences in TCR yield between samples came mainly from small differences in library volumes within the pool. Peripheral blood TCR repertoire changes were tracked in vivo in alopecia patients during primary and secondary sensitization to the hapten diphenylcyclopropenone (DPC). Patient blood was sampled pre-sensitization (week 0) and at 2, 6 and about 24 weeks after DPC sensitization. Under 30 alopecia patients gave blood for TCR sequencing at one to four time points (pre-sensitization, 2, 6 and 24 weeks). Results the study describes overall, beyond this receptor: Patch test score was positively correlated with the number of PT1 expanded TCRs, with significance at thresholds 8, 16 and 32 but not at 4. Repeated subsampling changed both the strength of the expansion versus patch-test correlation and the threshold at which that correlation became significant. Significantly more large CDR3 similarity clusters were formed by expanded TCRs than by pre-sensitization or healthy control sets, consistent with antigen-driven responses. DPC sensitization did not change how many TCRs were above 1 in 1000 frequency, and no evidence was found of alterations in global repertoire structure. Alopecia, a presumed autoimmune disease, was present in all patients, so the immune response of the patients might differ from that of healthy individuals.

The library came from RACE. Instrument used: NextSeq 500. Library preparation attached unique molecular identifiers to individual cDNA molecules for quantitative, reproducible TCR counting. Both TCR alpha and TCR beta chains were sequenced from each blood RNA sample. The paper's data handling went like this. A median of roughly 98,000 TCRs per sample was observed, with a range of about 20,000 to 750,000. V, J and CDR3 annotation of the TCR reads was performed with the Decombinator software suite. Every sample was subsampled to the same number of TCRs (28,000) for the PS versus PT1 abundance plots. TCRs were defined as expanded if absent before sensitization and observed at least eight times at the 2-week time point. The public reads were reprocessed in TCRdb via fastp at Q25 and MiXCR, keeping in-frame beta chains. Entries are consolidated by CDR3 protein sequence, retaining the most common genes and DNA. TCRdb's processing, not the authors', yielded these V and J calls. The sample includes some 170,000 distinct CDR3 sequences, with 20% to 25% observed a single time. The top ten constitute approximately 6.7% of the sample.

Measured from the cysteine to the phenylalanine, the CDR3 is 13 residues long. This entry keeps only the CDR3 DNA: 39 bases, framed from base 1. V ends up 1 base short and J 3 bases short, with an unmatched junction base count of 3. Looking up the germline V gene (reference sequence) yields CDR1 DFQATT and CDR2 SNEGSKA. The sample consisted of whole blood, taken in connection with sensitization to the hapten diphenylcyclopropenone (DPC). The sequence derives from a woman aged 50 to 60 with alopecia areata. Some clones in this sample may be carry-over from other donors' samples. The chain links TRBV20-1 with TRBJ2-7; 7 bases in the middle match TRBD2. The CDR3 is CSARAASGYEQYF. At the DNA level, the sequence is TGCAGTGCTAGAGCGGCTAGCGGCTACGAGCAGTACTTC.